This paragraph covers one T cell receptor (beta chain) sequence. The data were produced by immunoSEQ multiplex PCR, yet TCRdb's version contains in-frame clones alone and is incomplete. The sample yields about 34,000 clones, 80% to 85% seen once. The data are from a study of a mutant IDH1 vaccine in newly diagnosed glioma. Documented time point: baseline, week 1 (first vaccination visit). Treatment given: pre-vaccination baseline after standard-of-care therapy. Donors had new WHO grade 3 or 4 IDH1-mutant, ATRX-lost astrocytomas. The sequence was obtained from a middle-aged man with glioma. Some clones in this sample may be carry-over from other donors' samples. Sequences were derived from peripheral blood mononuclear cells (PBMCs), sampled from a glioma patient treated with radiotherapy, temozolomide or both.

CDR3 protein: CASSGAFYEQYF. The CDR3 DNA reads TGTGCCAGCAGCGGGGCCTTCTACGAGCAGTACTTC. This chain links TRBV5-6 with TRBJ2-7; a weak D match, TRBD1 (5 bases). In germline, CDR1 is SGHDT, CDR2 YYEEEE. The CDR3 covers 12 residues. Trimming shortened V by 4 bases and J by 3 bases, and 8 bases separated the two germline ends.